This TCR beta chain originates from a study of identifying expanded T cells in peripheral blood. Clones were sequenced by immunoSEQ multiplex PCR, and TCRdb holds only the in-frame ones, with some missing. The table has some 78,000 clones, 84% seen once. This clone was counted a few times. Its specificity is unknown. Study-level findings and limits: Two-week clone count variance significantly increased as total template count grew. Technical replicates showed around 1.2 changed clones; roughly two weeks about 16; four weeks 19.

The TCR was taken from a person aged 18 to 70 in good health. The specimen sequenced was blood.

CDR3 sequence (DNA): TGCGCCAGCAGGGAAGGGACAGGCCAAGAGACCCAGTACTTC. Residues: CASREGTGQETQYF. The V and J genes are TRBV4-1 and TRBJ2-5; 8 bases are a match to TRBD1. CDR1 is MGHRA and CDR2 is YSYEKL in the germline V gene. J gave up 1 base and V 6 bases, and 4 bases lay outside the gene matches. CDR3 length: 14 residues.